This T cell receptor beta chain was sequenced for a study of shared clonotypes between healthy human individuals. In the study overall: Donors were a couple of women and a few men aged 18 to 49.

As concerns this clone: The antigen is unknown.

The CDR3 length is 16 residues. Germline V gene data show CDR1 as SGHNT and CDR2 as YYREEE (reference sequence). V lost 4 bases and J lost 5; bases outside the gene matches: 11. In the CD4+ fraction, cells were divided into CD45RA+ naive and CD45RA-negative memory subsets. Broader study findings: Sharing across four donors was highest in naive CD4 (around 5%) and lowest in memory CD8 (approximately 0.4%).

The authors split each subset's genomic DNA evenly across several immunoSEQ plates. Method: immunoSEQ multiplex PCR; TCRdb's copy keeps in-frame clones and lacks some. The sample lists approximately 2.5 million clones, 93% occurring once. This sequence joins TRBV5-4 and TRBJ2-3, with 9 bases fitting TRBD2. This clonotype originated in a young man in good health. Some clones in this sample may be carry-over from other donors' samples. The sequencing input was naive CD4+ T cells from PBMCs. Subset reported: CD45RA+ positively selected. The CDR3, as DNA: TGTGCCAGCAGCCTGAGGGTAGCGGGAGCCGGAGATACGCAGTATTTT. It codes for CASSLRVAGAGDTQYF.